The rows below give T cell receptor beta chains drawn from one sample of a study of blood T cell repertoires in COVID-19. The protocol was immunoSEQ multiplex PCR, while the TCRdb copy is restricted to in-frame clones and leaves out a portion. The sample has over 200,000 clones, roughly 86% seen once. The sequenced sample was PBMCs or T cells enriched from blood (not recorded which). Receptor source: a young woman with acute COVID-19. CDR3s include the opening cysteine and the closing phenylalanine or tryptophan. D genes are given only for firm matches. Clone size appears in some rows only: once, few, many, or a class for an expanded clone.

D: TRBD1; size: -; V: TRBV5-1; J: TRBJ1-4; DNA: TGCGCCAGCAGCTTGATGCCGGGACAGGCTAATGAAAAACTGTTTTTT; CDR3: CASSLMPGQANEKLFF
D: -; size: few; V: TRBV7-9; J: TRBJ2-1; DNA: TGTGCCAGCAGCTCTAACGGACTGTACAATGAGCAGTTCTTC; CDR3: CASSSNGLYNEQFF
D: TRBD1; size: -; V: TRBV4-1; J: TRBJ1-1; DNA: TGCGCCAGCAGCCCTGGGACAGGGGCTGAAGCTTTCTTT; CDR3: CASSPGTGAEAFF
D: TRBD1; size: once; V: TRBV27; J: TRBJ1-6; DNA: TGTGCCAGCGCAACAGGGGAAGGCTCACCCCTCCACTTT; CDR3: CASATGEGSPLHF
D: TRBD1; size: -; V: TRBV10-3; J: TRBJ1-5; DNA: TGTGCCATCAGTGGGGGACAGGGTGACAATCAGCCCCAGCATTTT; CDR3: CAISGGQGDNQPQHF
D: TRBD1; size: -; V: TRBV5-6; J: TRBJ1-2; DNA: TGTGCCAGCAGCTGGGACGGACAGGGGCTCTATGGCTACACCTTC; CDR3: CASSWDGQGLYGYTF
D: -; size: -; V: TRBV6-6; J: TRBJ1-2; DNA: TGTGCCAGCAGTGGGGACTCCGGCGGCTATGGCTACACCTTC; CDR3: CASSGDSGGYGYTF
D: TRBD2; size: -; V: TRBV4-1; J: TRBJ2-3; DNA: TGCGCCAGCAGCCAAGTAGCGGGGAGGGGCGCAGATACGCAGTATTTT; CDR3: CASSQVAGRGADTQYF
D: -; size: -; V: TRBV27; J: TRBJ2-3; DNA: TGTGCCAGCAGTTTATGGCGCCCCGGATGGTCTCCAAAACAGGGAGGGACAGATACGCAGTATTTT; CDR3: CASSLWRPGWSPKQGGTDTQYF
D: TRBD1; size: -; V: TRBV10-1; J: TRBJ2-7; DNA: TGCGCCAGCATTCCAAACAGGGGGACCTACGAGCAGTACTTC; CDR3: CASIPNRGTYEQYF
D: TRBD1; size: -; V: TRBV28; J: TRBJ2-7; DNA: TGTGCCAGCAGGTCCGGGACAGGGAACGAGCAGTACTTC; CDR3: CASRSGTGNEQYF
D: -; size: -; V: TRBV9; J: TRBJ1-5; DNA: TGTGCCAGCAGCGTACTGGAACAGGGACAGCCCCAGCATTTT; CDR3: CASSVLEQGQPQHF
D: -; size: -; V: TRBV5-1; J: TRBJ1-1; DNA: TGCGCCAGCAGCTTTTCACAGAACACTGAAGCTTTCTTT; CDR3: CASSFSQNTEAFF
D: -; size: -; V: TRBV28; J: TRBJ2-3; DNA: TGTGCCAGCAGTTTATCTGGCACAGATACGCAGTATTTT; CDR3: CASSLSGTDTQYF
D: TRBD2; size: once; V: TRBV15; J: TRBJ2-7; DNA: TGTGCCACCAGCATCCATGGGGGGGCCTACGAGCAGTACTTC; CDR3: CATSIHGGAYEQYF
D: -; size: -; V: TRBV29-1; J: TRBJ1-3; DNA: TGCAGCGTATGGACGGGAACTGGAAACACCATATATTTT; CDR3: CSVWTGTGNTIYF
D: -; size: -; V: TRBV5-5; J: TRBJ2-1; DNA: TGTGCCAGCAGCTCCGAAGGTAGGAGCTCCTACAATGAGCAGTTCTTC; CDR3: CASSSEGRSSYNEQFF
D: TRBD1; size: -; V: TRBV18; J: TRBJ1-5; DNA: TGTGCCAGCTCGCCAGGACAGGGGGCGAGGCCCCAGCATTTT; CDR3: CASSPGQGARPQHF
D: -; size: -; V: TRBV3-1/TRBV3-2; J: TRBJ1-2; DNA: TGTGCCAGCAGCCAAGTATACATCGAAGTGTCATATGGCTACACCTTC; CDR3: CASSQVYIEVSYGYTF
D: -; size: -; V: TRBV5-5; J: TRBJ2-3; DNA: TGTGCCAGCAGCTTGGGGGGGCAGGGTTCAACAGATACGCAGTATTTT; CDR3: CASSLGGQGSTDTQYF
D: -; size: -; V: TRBV5-6; J: TRBJ2-1; DNA: TGTGCCAGCAGCTTGGGTGGGAGCGACTCCTACAATGAGCAGTTCTTC; CDR3: CASSLGGSDSYNEQFF
D: TRBD2; size: once; V: TRBV27; J: TRBJ2-1; DNA: TGTGCCAGCAGGTATAGCGGGGTAGCATACAATGAGCAGTTCTTC; CDR3: CASRYSGVAYNEQFF
D: TRBD1; size: -; V: TRBV19; J: TRBJ1-1; DNA: TGTGCCAGTAGTTTCTTCGGGACAGCCGAAGCTTTCTTT; CDR3: CASSFFGTAEAFF
D: -; size: -; V: TRBV9; J: TRBJ1-5; DNA: TGTGCCAGCAGCCCGCAAGGGGCGGGGAGCAATCAGCCCCAGCATTTT; CDR3: CASSPQGAGSNQPQHF
D: -; size: -; V: TRBV5-6; J: TRBJ2-7; DNA: TGTGCCAGCAGCTTGGAAGGGGTGCCCTACGAGCAGTACTTC; CDR3: CASSLEGVPYEQYF
D: -; size: -; V: TRBV7-8; J: TRBJ2-7; DNA: TGTGCCAGCAGCTTAGCGGCCTTCTACGAGCAGTACTTC; CDR3: CASSLAAFYEQYF
D: -; size: -; V: TRBV28; J: TRBJ1-2; DNA: TGTGCCAGCAGCACGACTGACAGCTATGGCTACACCTTC; CDR3: CASSTTDSYGYTF
D: TRBD1; size: -; V: TRBV7-2; J: TRBJ2-7; DNA: TGTGCCAGCAGCTTATCCTCCGGACAGGGCGAGCAGTACTTC; CDR3: CASSLSSGQGEQYF
D: -; size: -; V: TRBV6-5; J: TRBJ2-6; DNA: TGTGCCAGCAGTTCAAACGGTGCCTCTGGGGCCAACGTCCTGACTTTC; CDR3: CASSSNGASGANVLTF
D: TRBD2; size: -; V: TRBV19; J: TRBJ2-7; DNA: TGTGCCAGTACGCGGGGGGTCAGGGGCGCCTACGAGCAGTACTTC; CDR3: CASTRGVRGAYEQYF
D: -; size: -; V: TRBV5-1; J: TRBJ1-5; DNA: TGCGCCAGCAGCTTGCATCCGGGAGGTCAGCCCCAGCATTTT; CDR3: CASSLHPGGQPQHF
D: TRBD2; size: -; V: TRBV9; J: TRBJ2-2; DNA: TGTGCCAGCAGCCCGTACTCTAGCGGGGGACGAGGCACCGGGGAGCTGTTTTTT; CDR3: CASSPYSSGGRGTGELFF
D: -; size: -; V: TRBV2; J: TRBJ1-3; DNA: TGTGCCAGCAGGGTAGCAGAGGGCCCTGGAAACACCATATATTTT; CDR3: CASRVAEGPGNTIYF
D: -; size: few; V: TRBV20-1; J: TRBJ1-1; DNA: TGCAGTGCTAGTAAGGGGGTGGGCACTGAAGCTTTCTTT; CDR3: CSASKGVGTEAFF
D: -; size: -; V: TRBV6-5; J: TRBJ2-7; DNA: TGTGCCAGCAGGAGGATAACACAGGGTGACGAGCAGTACTTC; CDR3: CASRRITQGDEQYF
D: -; size: -; V: TRBV11-2; J: TRBJ1-1; DNA: TGTGCCAGCAGCAGGGAGGCGAACACTGAAGCTTTCTTT; CDR3: CASSREANTEAFF
D: -; size: -; V: TRBV7-9; J: TRBJ2-3; DNA: TGTGCCAGCCGGAGCGGTACGACTAGCACAGATACGCAGTATTTT; CDR3: CASRSGTTSTDTQYF
D: -; size: -; V: TRBV7-2; J: TRBJ1-5; DNA: TGTGCCAGCAGCTTATGGGGAGATAGCAATCAGCCCCAGCATTTT; CDR3: CASSLWGDSNQPQHF
D: TRBD1; size: -; V: TRBV29-1; J: TRBJ2-7; DNA: TGCAGCGTTTCCGGGACAGGGAGCTACGAGCAGTACTTC; CDR3: CSVSGTGSYEQYF
D: -; size: -; V: TRBV11-2; J: TRBJ1-1; DNA: TGTGCCAGCAGCTTAGTGGTGGCGAACACTGAAGCTTTCTTT; CDR3: CASSLVVANTEAFF
D: TRBD1; size: -; V: TRBV6-5; J: TRBJ1-5; DNA: TGTGCCAGCACAGGGGGCAGGGATCAGCCCCAGCATTTT; CDR3: CASTGGRDQPQHF
D: TRBD1; size: -; V: TRBV18; J: TRBJ2-1; DNA: TGTGCCAGCTCGCCCCGACAGGGCTCCTACAATGAGCAGTTCTTC; CDR3: CASSPRQGSYNEQFF
D: -; size: once; V: TRBV5-8; J: TRBJ2-3; DNA: TGTGCCAGCAGCTTGGCGAGCTCAGATACGCAGTATTTT; CDR3: CASSLASSDTQYF
D: TRBD1; size: -; V: TRBV5-1; J: TRBJ2-1; DNA: TGCGCCAGCAGCTCCAAAACTACTCCCGTGGACAGGGGTTACAATGAGCAGTTCTTC; CDR3: CASSSKTTPVDRGYNEQFF
D: -; size: -; V: TRBV7-2; J: TRBJ2-7; DNA: TGTGCCAGCAGCTTTTCTGGTGTAGACAGTGCATTTCGGTCCTACGAGCAGTACTTC; CDR3: CASSFSGVDSAFRSYEQYF
D: -; size: -; V: TRBV7-8; J: TRBJ1-5; DNA: TGTGCCAGCAGCTTTCGGGGGAACCAGCCCCAGCATTTT; CDR3: CASSFRGNQPQHF
D: TRBD2; size: -; V: TRBV11-2; J: TRBJ2-1; DNA: TGTGCCAGCAGCTTAACACGGACTAGCGGGGGCTATGAGCAGTTCTTC; CDR3: CASSLTRTSGGYEQFF
D: -; size: -; V: TRBV19; J: TRBJ1-4; DNA: TGTGCCAGTAGTCCACAGGGAATTCGTGAAAAACTGTTTTTT; CDR3: CASSPQGIREKLFF
D: -; size: -; V: TRBV24-1; J: TRBJ1-4; DNA: TGTGCCACCAGTGACCGTGAATCACGGACAATTAATGAAAAACTGTTTTTT; CDR3: CATSDRESRTINEKLFF
D: -; size: -; V: TRBV21-1; J: TRBJ1-5; DNA: TGTGCCAGCAGCAAAGCGTCTAACAGTTTTTATCCAAATCAGCCCCAGCATTTT; CDR3: CASSKASNSFYPNQPQHF
D: -; size: -; V: TRBV10-3; J: TRBJ2-5; DNA: TGTGCCACCCAACAGGGCGCAGAGACCCAGTACTTC; CDR3: CATQQGAETQYF
D: TRBD1; size: -; V: TRBV10-1; J: TRBJ2-2; DNA: TGCGCCAGCAGCCGGGACAGCGCGAACACCGGGGAGCTGTTTTTT; CDR3: CASSRDSANTGELFF
D: -; size: -; V: TRBV6-5; J: TRBJ1-5; DNA: TGTGCCAGCAGTTCACTACAGGGCCGCAATCAGCCCCAGCATTTT; CDR3: CASSSLQGRNQPQHF
D: -; size: once; V: TRBV7-8; J: TRBJ1-3; DNA: TGTGCCAGCAGACGTGCCAGTGGAGGCTCTGGAAACACCATATATTTT; CDR3: CASRRASGGSGNTIYF
D: TRBD1; size: -; V: TRBV20-1; J: TRBJ1-2; DNA: TGCAGTGCTAGTCAGGGGGCTGGAGGCTACACCTTC; CDR3: CSASQGAGGYTF
D: -; size: -; V: TRBV7-2; J: TRBJ2-7; DNA: TGTGCCAGCAGCTTAAGCGCCTACGAGCAGTACTTC; CDR3: CASSLSAYEQYF
D: TRBD1; size: once; V: TRBV6-1; J: TRBJ1-1; DNA: TGTGCCAGCAGTGAAGTAACGGCAGGGGGAGCTTTCTTT; CDR3: CASSEVTAGGAFF
D: -; size: -; V: TRBV19; J: TRBJ1-1; DNA: TGTGCCAGTACCGAGGGTGAGGACACTGAAGCTTTCTTT; CDR3: CASTEGEDTEAFF
D: -; size: -; V: TRBV5-4; J: TRBJ1-2; DNA: TGTGCCAGCAGCTTCCAGGAACGAGGCTACACCTTC; CDR3: CASSFQERGYTF